A selection of T cell receptor beta chains follows, all from one sample in a study of post-analysis software for immune sequencing data. TCRdb fed the PCR reads into MiXCR, producing one record per CDR3 protein. The data show roughly 580,000 distinct CDR3 sequences, with 40% to 50% seen just once and 1.7% held by the top ten. Sequenced: blood. The source is a girl under 18 with multiple sclerosis. Each CDR3 is given without its conserved first and last residue. Each record gives: CDR3 protein, V gene, D gene, clone size. A D gene is named only where the DNA matches it firmly. Some rows have no size entry. The others give once, few or many, or a class for an expanded clone.

CDR3aa: SVEFPGTYNEQF; v_gene: TRBV29-1; d_gene: .; abundance: few
CDR3aa: ASTPARRRETQY; v_gene: TRBV3-1; d_gene: .; abundance: .
CDR3aa: ASSQAGTSVTDTQY; v_gene: TRBV4-2; d_gene: TRBD2; abundance: few
CDR3aa: ASSPGGGKVQETQY; v_gene: TRBV3-1; d_gene: TRBD2; abundance: .
CDR3aa: ASSFTSGGPTSYEQY; v_gene: TRBV7-9; d_gene: TRBD2; abundance: .
CDR3aa: ASSLRTGGKDNYGYT; v_gene: TRBV5-1; d_gene: TRBD1; abundance: .
CDR3aa: ATSDSGRGYT; v_gene: TRBV24-1; d_gene: .; abundance: .
CDR3aa: SARDRGRTYGYT; v_gene: TRBV20-1; d_gene: .; abundance: .
CDR3aa: ASSSSRTSGSTDTQY; v_gene: TRBV9; d_gene: TRBD2; abundance: .
CDR3aa: ASSLASGRLKGSEQF; v_gene: TRBV5-5; d_gene: TRBD2; abundance: once
CDR3aa: ASSPSGWGYNQPQH; v_gene: TRBV27; d_gene: .; abundance: .
CDR3aa: ASSAGTGAIEQY; v_gene: TRBV7-9; d_gene: TRBD1; abundance: .
CDR3aa: ASSLLGGNEQF; v_gene: TRBV5-5; d_gene: .; abundance: few
CDR3aa: ASSQDARTQETQY; v_gene: TRBV4-1; d_gene: .; abundance: .
CDR3aa: ASSQDFWALQY; v_gene: TRBV3-1; d_gene: .; abundance: .
CDR3aa: ASSLRPSNYGYT; v_gene: TRBV6-6; d_gene: .; abundance: few
CDR3aa: ASSPQGGGWEEQY; v_gene: TRBV5-5; d_gene: .; abundance: few